This T cell receptor beta chain was sequenced in a study of T cells in tuberculosis. Study context: A South African cohort included IGRA-negative adolescents, latently infected IGRA-positive adolescents and adults with active tuberculosis. Blood was taken before or within 7 days of anti-tuberculosis therapy.

Stated time point: new active TB diagnosis, blood taken before or within 7 days of starting treatment. Measured with immunoSEQ multiplex PCR; TCRdb has only the in-frame clones, and not every one. This table holds under 50,000 clones, approximately 94% found once. V gave up 7 bases and J gave up 1 base; unmatched junction bases: 5. The CDR3 consists of 15 residues. The V gene's germline CDR1 is SGDLS and CDR2 YYNGEE. This specimen consisted of PBMCs, obtained at tuberculosis diagnosis. This receptor was taken from an adult with tuberculosis. The chain links TRBV9 to TRBJ2-3; TRBD2 matches 11 bases. Written as DNA, the CDR3 is TGTGCCAGCTCACTAGCGGGGGCCGGCACAGATACGCAGTATTTT. The encoded protein is CASSLAGAGTDTQYF.